This is a list of T cell receptor beta chains from one sample in a study of response to subunit inactivated influenza vaccine. A single record per CDR3 protein comes from TCRdb applying MiXCR to the RT-PCR reads. The data show more than 400,000 distinct CDR3 sequences, with approximately 6.9% seen just once and around 13% held by the top ten. Sequencing was performed on PBMCs from blood, taken about 24 months after vaccination. Every receptor here comes from a man aged 50 to 75 who received an inactivated influenza vaccine. Each CDR3 is given without its conserved first and last residue. D genes are given only for firm matches.

>TRBV6-5|TRBJ2-7|-
ASSYSTPGTRYEQY
>TRBV29-1|TRBJ2-6|-
SVGMDSGANVLT
>TRBV29-1|TRBJ1-1|-
SVAGHMNTEAF
>TRBV3-1|TRBJ1-1|-
ASSQGTKLNTEAF
>TRBV5-1|TRBJ1-1|TRBD1
ASSETGVNTEAF
>TRBV4-2|TRBJ1-3|-
ASRGDSGNTIY
>TRBV29-1|TRBJ2-7|TRBD2
SVEGWASGSGRQY
>TRBV24-1|TRBJ2-7|-
ATSDSVRAYEQY
>TRBV28|TRBJ2-1|TRBD2
ASSSSPGTSGSYEQF
>TRBV7-2|TRBJ2-3|TRBD2
ASSLGPRVAGGSTQY
>TRBV4-3|TRBJ2-5|-
ASSQGRGSQETQY
>TRBV12-3/TRBV12-4|TRBJ1-2|-
ASSSTLNLHGYT
>TRBV2|TRBJ2-3|-
ASNVRDTQY
>TRBV11-2|TRBJ2-2|-
ASSSVGRLRTGELF
>TRBV20-1|TRBJ2-1|-
SARPSNDEQF
>TRBV20-1|TRBJ1-2|-
SARRDTLYGYT
>TRBV11-2|TRBJ2-7|TRBD1
ASSFPGQTYEQY
>TRBV4-2|TRBJ2-5|-
ASSQDSGGLYQDTQY
>TRBV9|TRBJ2-1|TRBD2
ASSYPGTSAGSYNEQF
>TRBV7-2|TRBJ1-1|-
ASSLDSGRDTEAF
>TRBV3-1|TRBJ2-1|TRBD2
ASRHWGSGASYNEQF
>TRBV14|TRBJ2-1|TRBD1
ASSSWDRSSYNEQF
>TRBV15|TRBJ2-3|TRBD2
ATSRARTSFDTQY
>TRBV3-1|TRBJ2-7|TRBD2
ASSQVAAGVGEQY
>TRBV29-1|TRBJ2-7|TRBD1
SVRVRTGETYEQY
>TRBV3-1|TRBJ2-1|TRBD2
ASSQTGTSRYNEQF
>TRBV20-1|TRBJ2-3|-
SAHRNTQY
>TRBV11-1|TRBJ2-1|-
ASSLGSGFYNEQF
>TRBV7-8|TRBJ2-7|-
ASSLESPFWERYEQY
>TRBV7-2|TRBJ2-3|-
ASSLWGQTTSTDTQY
>TRBV7-6|TRBJ1-2|-
ASSLQAKDDYT
>TRBV10-2|TRBJ1-2|TRBD1
ASRQGDGYGYT